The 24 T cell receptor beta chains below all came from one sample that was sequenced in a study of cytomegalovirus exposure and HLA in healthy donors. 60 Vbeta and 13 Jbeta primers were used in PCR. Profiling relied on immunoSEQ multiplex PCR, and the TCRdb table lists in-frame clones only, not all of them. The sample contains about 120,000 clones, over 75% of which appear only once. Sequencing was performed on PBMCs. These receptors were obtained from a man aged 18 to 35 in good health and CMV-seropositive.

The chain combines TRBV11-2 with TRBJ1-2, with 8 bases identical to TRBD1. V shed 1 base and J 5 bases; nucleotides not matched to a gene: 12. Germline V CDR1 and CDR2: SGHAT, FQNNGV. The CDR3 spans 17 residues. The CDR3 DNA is TGTGCCAGCAGCTTAGGTTCTGGTAACAGGGGGACGTATGGCTACACCTTC. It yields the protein CASSLGSGNRGTYGYTF.

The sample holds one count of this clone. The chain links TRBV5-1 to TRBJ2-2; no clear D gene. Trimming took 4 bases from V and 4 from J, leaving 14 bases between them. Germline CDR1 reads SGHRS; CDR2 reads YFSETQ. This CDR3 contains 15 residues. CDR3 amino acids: CASSKETAVTGELFF. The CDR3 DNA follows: TGCGCCAGCAGCAAGGAGACGGCGGTCACCGGGGAGCTGTTTTTT.

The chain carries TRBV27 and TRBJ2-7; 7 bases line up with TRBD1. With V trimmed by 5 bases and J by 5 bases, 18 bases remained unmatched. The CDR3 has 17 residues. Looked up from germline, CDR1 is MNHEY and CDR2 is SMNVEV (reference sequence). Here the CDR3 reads CASSVQQNRGIMDEQYF. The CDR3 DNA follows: TGTGCCAGCAGTGTGCAGCAAAACAGGGGTATTATGGACGAGCAGTACTTC.

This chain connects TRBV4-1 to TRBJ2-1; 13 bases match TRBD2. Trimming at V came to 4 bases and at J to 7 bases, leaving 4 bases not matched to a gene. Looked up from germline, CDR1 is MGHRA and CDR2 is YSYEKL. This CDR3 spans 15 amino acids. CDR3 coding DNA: TGCGCCAGCAGCCCACTAGCGGGGGGGGTAAATGAGCAGTTCTTC. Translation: CASSPLAGGVNEQFF.

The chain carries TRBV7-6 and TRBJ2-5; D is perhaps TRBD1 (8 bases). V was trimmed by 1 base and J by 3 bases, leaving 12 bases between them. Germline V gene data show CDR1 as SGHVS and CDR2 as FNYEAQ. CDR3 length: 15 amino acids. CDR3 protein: CASSLVTGGEETQYF. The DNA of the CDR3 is TGTGCCAGCAGCTTAGTCACAGGGGGGGAAGAGACCCAGTACTTC.

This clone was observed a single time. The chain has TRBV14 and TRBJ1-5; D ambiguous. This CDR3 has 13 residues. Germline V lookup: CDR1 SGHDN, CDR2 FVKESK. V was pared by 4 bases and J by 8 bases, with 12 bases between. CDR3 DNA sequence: TGTGCCAGCAGCCGTAACCTACTTGAGCCCCAGCATTTT. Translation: CASSRNLLEPQHF.

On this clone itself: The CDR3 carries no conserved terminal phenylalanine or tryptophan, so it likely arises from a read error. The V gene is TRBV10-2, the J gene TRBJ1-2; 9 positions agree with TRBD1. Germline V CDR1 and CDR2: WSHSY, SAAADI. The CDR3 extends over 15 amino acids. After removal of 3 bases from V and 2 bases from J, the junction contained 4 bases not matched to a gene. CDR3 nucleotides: TGCGCCAGCAGTGACGGGACAGGGACAAACTATGGCTACACCCTC. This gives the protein CASSDGTGTNYGYTL.

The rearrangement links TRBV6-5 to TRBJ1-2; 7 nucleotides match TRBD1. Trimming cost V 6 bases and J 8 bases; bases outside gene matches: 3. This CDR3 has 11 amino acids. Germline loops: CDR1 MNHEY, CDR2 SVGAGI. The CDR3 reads CASRNRGGYTF. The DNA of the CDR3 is TGTGCCAGCAGAAACAGGGGAGGCTACACCTTC.

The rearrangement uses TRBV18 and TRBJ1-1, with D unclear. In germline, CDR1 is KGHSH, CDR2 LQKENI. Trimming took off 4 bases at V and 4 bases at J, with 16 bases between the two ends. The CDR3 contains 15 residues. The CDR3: CASSQDSDAGTEAFF. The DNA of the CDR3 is TGTGCCAGCTCACAGGATTCTGACGCGGGCACTGAAGCTTTCTTT.

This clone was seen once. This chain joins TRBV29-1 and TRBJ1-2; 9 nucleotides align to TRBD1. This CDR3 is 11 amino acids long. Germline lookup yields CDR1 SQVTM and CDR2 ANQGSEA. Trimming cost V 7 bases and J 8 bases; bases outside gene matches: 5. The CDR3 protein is CSAPGQGGYTF. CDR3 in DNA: TGCAGCGCCCCGGGACAGGGAGGCTACACCTTC.

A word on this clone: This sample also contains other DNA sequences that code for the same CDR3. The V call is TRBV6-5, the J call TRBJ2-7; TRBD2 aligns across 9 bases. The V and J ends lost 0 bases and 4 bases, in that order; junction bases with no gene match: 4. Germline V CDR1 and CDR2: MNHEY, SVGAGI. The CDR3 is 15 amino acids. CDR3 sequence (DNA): TGTGCCAGCAGTTACTCGCGGGAGGGTTCATACGAGCAGTACTTC. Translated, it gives CASSYSREGSYEQYF.

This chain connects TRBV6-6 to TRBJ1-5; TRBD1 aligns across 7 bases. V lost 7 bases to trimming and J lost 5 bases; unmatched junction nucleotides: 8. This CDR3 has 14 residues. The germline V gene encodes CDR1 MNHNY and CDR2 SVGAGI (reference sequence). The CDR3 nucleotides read TGTGCCAGCAAAGATGCAGGGACAGATCAGCCCCAGCATTTT. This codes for CASKDAGTDQPQHF.

The CDR3: CSWWQNTDTQYF. The CDR3 DNA reads TGCAGCTGGTGGCAGAACACAGATACGCAGTATTTT. J is TRBJ2-3 and V is TRBV29-1; D gene ambiguous. The V gene's germline CDR1 is SQVTM and CDR2 ANQGSEA. With 8 bases removed from V and 2 bases from J, the gap between germline ends came to 11 bases. This CDR3 is built from 12 residues.

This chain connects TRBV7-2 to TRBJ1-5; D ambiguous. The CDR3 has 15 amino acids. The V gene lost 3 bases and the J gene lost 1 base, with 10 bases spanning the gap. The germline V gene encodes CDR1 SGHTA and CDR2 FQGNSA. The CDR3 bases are TGTGCCAGCAGCTTGTCCGGGTTGAGCAATCAGCCCCAGCATTTT. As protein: CASSLSGLSNQPQHF. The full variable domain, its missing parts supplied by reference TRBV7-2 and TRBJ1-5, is GAGVSQSPSNKVTEKGKDVELRCDPISGHTALYWYRQSLGQGLEFLIYFQGNSAPDKSGLPSDRFSAERTGGSVSTLTIQRTQQEDSAVYLCASSLSGLSNQPQHFGDGTRLSIL.

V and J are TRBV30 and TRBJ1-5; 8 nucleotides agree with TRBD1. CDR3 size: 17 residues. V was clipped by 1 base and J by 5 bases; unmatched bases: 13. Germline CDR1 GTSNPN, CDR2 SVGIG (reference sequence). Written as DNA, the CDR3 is TGTGCCTGGAGTGAACCTGCCTGGACAGGGAGAGATCAGCCCCAGCATTTT. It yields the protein CAWSEPAWTGRDQPQHF.

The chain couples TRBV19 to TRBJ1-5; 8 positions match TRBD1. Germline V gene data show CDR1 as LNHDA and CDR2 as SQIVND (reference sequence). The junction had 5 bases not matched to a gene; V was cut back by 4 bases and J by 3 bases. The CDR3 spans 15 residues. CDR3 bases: TGTGCCAGTAGTAGAAGACAGGGGATCAATCAGCCCCAGCATTTT. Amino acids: CASSRRQGINQPQHF.

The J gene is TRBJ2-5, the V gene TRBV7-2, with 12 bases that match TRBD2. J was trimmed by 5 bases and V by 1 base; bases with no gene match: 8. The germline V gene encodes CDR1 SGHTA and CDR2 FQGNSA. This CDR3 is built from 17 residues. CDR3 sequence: CASSLVMTSGSRETQYF. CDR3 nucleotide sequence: TGTGCCAGCAGCTTAGTAATGACTAGCGGGAGTAGGGAGACCCAGTACTTC.

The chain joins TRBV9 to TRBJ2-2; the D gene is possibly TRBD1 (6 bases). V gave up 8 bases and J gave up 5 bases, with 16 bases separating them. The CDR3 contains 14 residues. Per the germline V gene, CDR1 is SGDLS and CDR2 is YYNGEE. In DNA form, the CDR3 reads TGTGCCAGTACAGGGCCCTCCTCGACCGGGGAGCTGTTTTTT. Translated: CASTGPSSTGELFF.

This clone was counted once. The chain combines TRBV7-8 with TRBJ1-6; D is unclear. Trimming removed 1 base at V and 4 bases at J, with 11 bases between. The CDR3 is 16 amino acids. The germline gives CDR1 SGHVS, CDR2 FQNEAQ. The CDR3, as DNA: TGTGCCAGCAGCTTAGGTTTCGGTCATTATAATTCACCCCTCCACTTT. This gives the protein CASSLGFGHYNSPLHF.

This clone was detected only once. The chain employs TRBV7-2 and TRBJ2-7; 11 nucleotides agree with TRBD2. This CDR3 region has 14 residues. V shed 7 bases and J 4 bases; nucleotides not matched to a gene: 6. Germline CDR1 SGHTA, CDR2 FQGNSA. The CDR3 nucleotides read TGTGCCAGCAACCCTAGCGGGAGGTTGTACGAGCAGTACTTC. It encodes CASNPSGRLYEQYF.

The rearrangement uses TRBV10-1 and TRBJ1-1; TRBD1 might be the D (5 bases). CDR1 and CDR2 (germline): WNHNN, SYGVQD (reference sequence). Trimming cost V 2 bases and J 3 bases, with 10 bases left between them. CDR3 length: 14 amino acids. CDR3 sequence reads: CASSESRGYTEAFF. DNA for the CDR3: TGCGCCAGCAGTGAGAGCCGGGGGTACACTGAAGCTTTCTTT.

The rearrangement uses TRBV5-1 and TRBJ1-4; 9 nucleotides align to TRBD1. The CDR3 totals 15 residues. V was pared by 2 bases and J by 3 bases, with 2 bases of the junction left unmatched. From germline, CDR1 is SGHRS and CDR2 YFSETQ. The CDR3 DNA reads TGCGCCAGCAGCTTTGGGGACAGGGCTAATGAAAAACTGTTTTTT. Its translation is CASSFGDRANEKLFF.

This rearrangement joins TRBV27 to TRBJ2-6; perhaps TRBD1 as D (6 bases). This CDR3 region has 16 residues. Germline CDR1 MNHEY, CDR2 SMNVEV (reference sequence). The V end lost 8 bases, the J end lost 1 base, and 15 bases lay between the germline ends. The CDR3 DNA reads TGTGCCAGCGGACCCAGGGGCCTATCTGGGGCCAACGTCCTGACTTTC. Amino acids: CASGPRGLSGANVLTF.

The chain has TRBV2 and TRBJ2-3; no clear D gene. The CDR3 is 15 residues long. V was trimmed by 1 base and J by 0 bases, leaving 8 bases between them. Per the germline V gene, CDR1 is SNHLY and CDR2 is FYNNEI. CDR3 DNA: TGTGCCAGCAGTGAAGAGCGAAAGAGCACAGATACGCAGTATTTT. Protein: CASSEERKSTDTQYF.